This TCR beta chain was documented in a study of control samples from healthy donors and cancer patients. Only in-frame clones appear in the TCRdb table, and some are missing; sequencing was by immunoSEQ multiplex PCR. The sample has 120,000 to 150,000 clones, under 90% seen once. V was cut by 8 bases and J by 3 bases, with 19 bases left in between. CDR3 length: 15 residues. CDR1 and CDR2 from the germline V gene are MNHEY and SVGAGI. The TCR comes from a man aged 25 to 40 in good health. The sample taken for sequencing was blood. The chain carries TRBV6-5 and TRBJ1-2; D unclear. The CDR3 here is CASQPTLGRDYGYTF. The DNA of the CDR3 is TGTGCCAGCCAACCTACTTTGGGGAGGGACTATGGCTACACCTTC.